The T cell receptor (beta chain) under discussion was sequenced for a study of T cell responses to AZD1222 COVID-19 vaccine. Broader study findings: Spike-specific TCRs gained breadth and depth after people received two AZD1222 doses.

Trimming left V 4 bases short and J 0 bases short, with 25 bases between. Germline CDR1 and CDR2: SGHRS and YFSETQ. This CDR3 is 19 amino acids long. Note on this clone: Its matching antigen is unknown.

Generated by immunoSEQ multiplex PCR, the TCRdb table keeps only in-frame clones and is missing some. The table includes around 150,000 clones, approximately 90% detected once. The clonotype comes from an adult in good health. The sample consisted of peripheral blood, taken on day 0 of AZD1222 vaccination. This chain links TRBV5-1 with TRBJ1-2; no clear D. The CDR3 region has the DNA TGCGCCAGCAGCCCCGGGCGGGGAGAGGTTTTGAGGACTAACTATGGCTACACCTTC. This translates into CASSPGRGEVLRTNYGYTF.